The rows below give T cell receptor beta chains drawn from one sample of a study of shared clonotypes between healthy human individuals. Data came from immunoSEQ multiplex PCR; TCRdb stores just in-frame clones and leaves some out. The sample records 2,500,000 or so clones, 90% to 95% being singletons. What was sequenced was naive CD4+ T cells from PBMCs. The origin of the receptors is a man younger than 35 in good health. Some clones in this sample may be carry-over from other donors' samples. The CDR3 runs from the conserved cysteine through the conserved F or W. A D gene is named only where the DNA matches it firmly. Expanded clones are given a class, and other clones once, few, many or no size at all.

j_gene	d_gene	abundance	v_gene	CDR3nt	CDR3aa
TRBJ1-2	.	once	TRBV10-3	TGTGCCATCAGTCAGATTGTCCGGGATGGCTACACCTTC	CAISQIVRDGYTF
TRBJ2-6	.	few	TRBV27	TGTGCCAGCAGTTCGACTAGCTCTGGGGCCAACGTCCTGACTTTC	CASSSTSSGANVLTF
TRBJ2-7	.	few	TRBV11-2	TGTGCCAGCAGCTTAGGGGGGAATTTCTACGAGCAGTACTTC	CASSLGGNFYEQYF
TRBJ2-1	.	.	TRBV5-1	TGCGCCAGCAGCTTGCAGCGGAGCTCCTACAATGAGCAGTTCTTC	CASSLQRSSYNEQFF
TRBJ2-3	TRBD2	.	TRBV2	TGTGCCAGCAGGGGACTAGCAGGGGATACGCAGTATTTT	CASRGLAGDTQYF
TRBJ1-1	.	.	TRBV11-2	TGTGCCAGCAGCTTAGGTAGGGGGGAAATGTCGGCTTTCTTT	CASSLGRGEMSAFF
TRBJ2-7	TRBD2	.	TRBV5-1	TGCGCCAGCAGCCCCACCGGGACTAGCGACACCTACGAGCAGTACTTC	CASSPTGTSDTYEQYF
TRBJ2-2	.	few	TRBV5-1	TGCGCCAGCAGCTCACTTGCAGGCGCAGTGAACACCGGGGAGCTGTTTTTT	CASSSLAGAVNTGELFF
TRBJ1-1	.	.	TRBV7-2	TGTGCCAGCAGCCGGCTGGGGAACACTGAAGCTTTCTTT	CASSRLGNTEAFF
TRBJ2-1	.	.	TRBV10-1	TGCGCCAGCACCCCCGGAGGTGCAGGCGAAAAGTTCTTC	CASTPGGAGEKFF
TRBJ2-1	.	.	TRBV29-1	TGCAGCGTTGACGCACTTTATGGGGTGGCCAATGAGCAGTTCTTC	CSVDALYGVANEQFF
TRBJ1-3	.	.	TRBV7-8	TGTGCCAGCAGCCCTCAGACAGGCTCTGGAAACACCATATATTTT	CASSPQTGSGNTIYF
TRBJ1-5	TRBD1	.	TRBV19	TGTGCCAGTAGTACCCCTACAGGGGCCCCACAGCCCCAGCATTTT	CASSTPTGAPQPQHF
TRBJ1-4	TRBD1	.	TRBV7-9	TGTGCCAGCAGCAGAGGAATCCGGGACAGGGGTACTAATGAAAAACTGTTTTTT	CASSRGIRDRGTNEKLFF
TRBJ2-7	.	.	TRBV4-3	TGCGCCAGCAGCCGCGGACTTACTCCCTCTGAGCAGTACTTC	CASSRGLTPSEQYF
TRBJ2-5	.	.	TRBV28	TGTGCCAGCAGTTTCGAGGGTCCAAACCAAGAGACCCAGTACTTC	CASSFEGPNQETQYF
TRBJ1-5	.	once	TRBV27	TGTGCCAGCAGTTTTTTTCCCCCCCGACAGCCCCAGCATTTT	CASSFFPPRQPQHF
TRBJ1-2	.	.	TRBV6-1	TGTGCCAGCAGTGAACTGGGTACTAACTATGGCTACACCTTC	CASSELGTNYGYTF
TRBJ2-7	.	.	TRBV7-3	TGTGCCAGCAGCTTATTAGCGGAGTCTGGCGAGCAGTACTTC	CASSLLAESGEQYF
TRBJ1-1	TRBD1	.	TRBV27	TGTGCCAGCACGAGCGTGTTGAGATTCGGGGACAGGGTATCGAACACTGAAGCTTTCTTT	CASTSVLRFGDRVSNTEAFF
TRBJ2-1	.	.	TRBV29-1	TGCAGCGTTGAAGCGGTCTCCTACAATGAGCAGTTCTTC	CSVEAVSYNEQFF
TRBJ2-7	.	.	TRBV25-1	TGTGCCAGCAGTGAATATACTCGGCACCAGGGTACCTACGAGCAGTACTTC	CASSEYTRHQGTYEQYF
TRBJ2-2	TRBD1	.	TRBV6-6	TGTGCCAGCAAAACAGGGGGCACCGGGGAGCTGTTTTTT	CASKTGGTGELFF